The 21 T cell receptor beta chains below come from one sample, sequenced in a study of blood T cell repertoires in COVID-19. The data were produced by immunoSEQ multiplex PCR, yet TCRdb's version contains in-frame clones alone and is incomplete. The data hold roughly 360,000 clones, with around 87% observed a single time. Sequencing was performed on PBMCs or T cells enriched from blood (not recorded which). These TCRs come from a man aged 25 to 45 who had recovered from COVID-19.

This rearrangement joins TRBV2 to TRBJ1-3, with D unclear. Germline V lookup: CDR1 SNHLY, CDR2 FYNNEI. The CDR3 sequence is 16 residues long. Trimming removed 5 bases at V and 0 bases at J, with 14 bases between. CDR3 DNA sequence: TGTGCCAGCAGTCCTCAGACACCGTCCTCTGGAAACACCATATATTTT. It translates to CASSPQTPSSGNTIYF.

The CDR3 nucleotides read TGCGCCAGCAGCCAAGTCCAGACAGTCCAAGAGACCCAGTACTTC. Its protein product is CASSQVQTVQETQYF. This chain links TRBV4-1 with TRBJ2-5; maybe TRBD1 (5 bases). V lost 1 base, J lost 1 base, and 10 bases lay in between. The length of the CDR3 is 15 residues. Germline CDR1 MGHRA, CDR2 YSYEKL.

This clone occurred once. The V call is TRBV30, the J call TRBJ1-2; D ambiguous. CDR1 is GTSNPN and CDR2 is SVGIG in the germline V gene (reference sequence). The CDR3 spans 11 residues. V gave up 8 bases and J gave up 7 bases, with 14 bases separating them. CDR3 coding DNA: TGTGCCCAATCAATAAGAGCTGGCTACACCTTC. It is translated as CAQSIRAGYTF.

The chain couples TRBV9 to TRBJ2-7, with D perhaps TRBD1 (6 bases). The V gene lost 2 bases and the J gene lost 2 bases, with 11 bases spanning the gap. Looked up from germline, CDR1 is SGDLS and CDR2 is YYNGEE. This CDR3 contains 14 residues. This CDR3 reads CASSVDSLPYEQYF. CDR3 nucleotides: TGTGCCAGCAGCGTGGACAGTCTTCCCTACGAGCAGTACTTC.

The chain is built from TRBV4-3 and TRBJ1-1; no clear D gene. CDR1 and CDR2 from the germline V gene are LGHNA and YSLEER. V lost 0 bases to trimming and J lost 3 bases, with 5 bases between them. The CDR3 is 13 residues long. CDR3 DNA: TGCGCCAGCAGCCAAGATCATGACACTGAAGCTTTCTTT. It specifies CASSQDHDTEAFF.

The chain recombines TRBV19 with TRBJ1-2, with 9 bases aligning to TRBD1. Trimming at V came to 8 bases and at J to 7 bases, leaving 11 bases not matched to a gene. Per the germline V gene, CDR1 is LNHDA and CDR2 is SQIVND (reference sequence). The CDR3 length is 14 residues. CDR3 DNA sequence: TGTGCCAGTCAGAGGGACAGGGCTACTCCTGGCTACACCTTC. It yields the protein CASQRDRATPGYTF.

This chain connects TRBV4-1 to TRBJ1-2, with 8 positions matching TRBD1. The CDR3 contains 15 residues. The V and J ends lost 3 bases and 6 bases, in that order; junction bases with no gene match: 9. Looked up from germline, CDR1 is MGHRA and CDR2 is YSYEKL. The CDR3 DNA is TGCGCCAGCAGCCAGTCGACAGGGGTTTGGAATGGCTACACCTTC. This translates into CASSQSTGVWNGYTF.

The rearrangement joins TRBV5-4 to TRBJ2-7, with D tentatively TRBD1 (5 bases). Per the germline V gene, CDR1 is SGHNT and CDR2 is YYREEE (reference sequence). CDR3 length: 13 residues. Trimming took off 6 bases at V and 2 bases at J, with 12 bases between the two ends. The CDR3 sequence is CASTKQDPYEQYF. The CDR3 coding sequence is TGTGCCAGCACCAAACAGGACCCCTACGAGCAGTACTTC.

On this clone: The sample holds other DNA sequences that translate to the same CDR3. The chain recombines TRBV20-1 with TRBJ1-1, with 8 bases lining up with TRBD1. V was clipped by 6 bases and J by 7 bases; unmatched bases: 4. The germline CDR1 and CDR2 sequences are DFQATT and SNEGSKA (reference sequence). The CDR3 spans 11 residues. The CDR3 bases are TGCAGTGCAAGGACAGGGAGTGAAGCTTTCTTT. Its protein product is CSARTGSEAFF.

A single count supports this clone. CDR3 nucleotide sequence: TGTGCCAGCAGTGAGAGTCGAAGTACTTCACCCCTCCACTTT. As protein: CASSESRSTSPLHF. J is TRBJ1-6 and V is TRBV2; D remains unclear. From germline, CDR1 is SNHLY and CDR2 FYNNEI. The CDR3 has 14 residues. V lost 3 bases to trimming and J lost 9 bases, with 12 bases between them.

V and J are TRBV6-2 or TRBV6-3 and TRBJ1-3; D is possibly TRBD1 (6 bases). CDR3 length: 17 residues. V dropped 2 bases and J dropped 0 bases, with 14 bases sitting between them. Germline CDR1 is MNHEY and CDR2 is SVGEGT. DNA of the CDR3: TGTGCCAGCAGTTACCTCACAGGGAGCCTCTCTGGAAACACCATATATTTT. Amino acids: CASSYLTGSLSGNTIYF.

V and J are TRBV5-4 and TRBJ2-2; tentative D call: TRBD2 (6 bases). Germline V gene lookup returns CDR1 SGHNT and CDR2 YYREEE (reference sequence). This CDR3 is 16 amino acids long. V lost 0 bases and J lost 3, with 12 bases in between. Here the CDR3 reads CASSLVGGSDTGELFF. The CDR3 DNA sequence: TGTGCCAGCAGCTTGGTGGGGGGATCGGACACCGGGGAGCTGTTTTTT.

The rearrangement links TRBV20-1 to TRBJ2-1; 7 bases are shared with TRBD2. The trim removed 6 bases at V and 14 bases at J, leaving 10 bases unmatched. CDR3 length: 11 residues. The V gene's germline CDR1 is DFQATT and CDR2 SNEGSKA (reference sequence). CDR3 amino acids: CSAPRLAGEFF. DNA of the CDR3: TGCAGTGCCCCGAGACTAGCCGGTGAGTTCTTC.

Here the CDR3 reads CASSDTGATDTQYF. CDR3 bases: TGTGCCAGCAGCGATACAGGGGCCACAGATACGCAGTATTTT. This sequence joins TRBV7-2 and TRBJ2-3; TRBD1 matches 7 bases. The V gene's germline CDR1 is SGHTA and CDR2 FQGNSA. The CDR3 has 14 amino acids. V shed 5 bases, J shed 2 bases, and the junction held 4 bases outside the gene matches.

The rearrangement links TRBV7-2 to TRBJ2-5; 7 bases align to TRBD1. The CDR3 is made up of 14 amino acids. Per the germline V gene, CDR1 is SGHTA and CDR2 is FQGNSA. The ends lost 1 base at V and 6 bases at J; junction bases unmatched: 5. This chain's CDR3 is CASSLGLQGKTQYF. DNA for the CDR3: TGTGCCAGCAGCTTAGGGCTACAGGGGAAGACCCAGTACTTC.

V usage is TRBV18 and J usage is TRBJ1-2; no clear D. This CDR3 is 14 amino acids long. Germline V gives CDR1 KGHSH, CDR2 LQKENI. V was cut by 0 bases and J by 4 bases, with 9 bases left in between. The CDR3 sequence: CASSPPSDIYGYTF. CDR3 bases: TGTGCCAGCTCACCACCCTCAGACATCTATGGCTACACCTTC.

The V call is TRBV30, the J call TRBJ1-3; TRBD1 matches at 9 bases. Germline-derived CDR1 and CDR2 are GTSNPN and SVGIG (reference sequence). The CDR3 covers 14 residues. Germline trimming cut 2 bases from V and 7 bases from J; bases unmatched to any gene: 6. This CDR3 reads CAWSRGQGANTIYF. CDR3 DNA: TGTGCCTGGAGTCGGGGACAGGGTGCCAACACCATATATTTT.

CDR3 bases: TGCAGCGTTGAGGGGGAGGGGGGCTACGAGCAGTACTTC. This gives the protein CSVEGEGGYEQYF. The chain couples TRBV29-1 to TRBJ2-7; the D gene is possibly TRBD2 (7 bases). The length of the CDR3 is 13 residues. Germline V gene data show CDR1 as SQVTM and CDR2 as ANQGSEA. V was cut by 3 bases and J by 3 bases, with 12 bases left in between.

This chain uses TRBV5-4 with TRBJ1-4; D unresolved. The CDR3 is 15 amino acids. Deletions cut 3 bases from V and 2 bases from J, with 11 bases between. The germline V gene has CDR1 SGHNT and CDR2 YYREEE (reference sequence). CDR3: CASSYGSPTNEKLFF. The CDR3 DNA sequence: TGTGCCAGCAGCTATGGGAGCCCGACTAATGAAAAACTGTTTTTT.

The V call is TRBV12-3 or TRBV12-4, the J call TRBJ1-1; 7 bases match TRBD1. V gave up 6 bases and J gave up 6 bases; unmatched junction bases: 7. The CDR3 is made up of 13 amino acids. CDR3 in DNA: TGTGCCAGCAGGGATGACAGGGTTTCTGAAGCTTTCTTT. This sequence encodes CASRDDRVSEAFF.

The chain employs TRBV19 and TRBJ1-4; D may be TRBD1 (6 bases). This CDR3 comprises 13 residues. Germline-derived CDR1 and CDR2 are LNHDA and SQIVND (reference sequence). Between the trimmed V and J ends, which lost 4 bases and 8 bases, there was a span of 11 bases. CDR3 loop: CASSRTTGEKLFF. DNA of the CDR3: TGTGCCAGTAGTAGGACCACAGGGGAAAAACTGTTTTTT.